Detailed here is one T cell receptor beta chain. Its target is not known. This sample is part of a study of T cell responses to AZD1222 COVID-19 vaccine. Findings of the study overall: White British donors predominated, females outnumbered males, and clonal diversity was possibly underestimated. Receipt of two AZD1222 doses was followed by a rise in Spike-specific TCR breadth and depth. Baseline testing showed seropositivity in only six AZD1222 recipients.

The assay was immunoSEQ multiplex PCR, and TCRdb's table has in-frame clones only and misses some. Here the sample spans around 150,000 clones, approximately 90% being singletons. Sequenced here: peripheral blood, sampled on day 0 of AZD1222 vaccination. The receptor's source is an adult in good health.

The CDR3 coding sequence is TGTGCCAGCAGCTTATCTGCCGGGAACACTGAAGCTTTCTTT. It is translated as CASSLSAGNTEAFF. The J gene is TRBJ1-1, the V gene TRBV7-3; D not resolved. Germline assignment: CDR1 SGHTA and CDR2 FQGTGA. This CDR3 has 14 residues. Trimming removed 2 bases from V and 1 base from J, with 8 bases in between.